Detailed here is one T cell receptor (beta chain). Its antigen is unidentified. Per the germline V gene, CDR1 is MNHEY and CDR2 is SMNVEV (reference sequence). V lost 1 base, J lost 4 bases, and 13 bases lay in between. The CDR3 extends over 15 amino acids. This specimen belongs to a study of T cell repertoires in cytomegalovirus infection. TCRdb fed the reads into MiXCR, producing one record per CDR3 protein. Among about 100,000 distinct CDR3 sequences listed, about 29% were seen once. This TCR came from a human donor in good health (CMV status not recorded). Some clones in this sample may be carry-over from other donors' samples. Source: CD8+ T cells from cultured PBMCs, taken from culture after CMV antigen stimulation. The chain carries TRBV27 and TRBJ1-1; the D gene is possibly TRBD1 (6 bases). The DNA for the CDR3 is TGTGCCAGCAGTTTATATGGGGGGCCGGGCACTGAAGCTTTCTTT. It specifies CASSLYGGPGTEAFF.